The 14 T cell receptor beta chains below were found in one sample sequenced in a study of T cell responses to AZD1222 COVID-19 vaccine (dated by TCRdb to the early 2020s). Receptors were amplified or captured by the immunoSEQ multiplex PCR assay. As stored in TCRdb, this immuneACCESS dataset retains in-frame rearrangements with V and J assigned. A fraction of the clones does not appear; measured against another copy, unresolved V genes explain less than half of the discrepancy, and the remainder lacks a known reason. The sample table lists approximately 150,000 clones, 80% to 95% of them with a count of one. The ten biggest clones cover over 1% of the sample. The time point label for this specimen denotes: about 28 days (+/-7) after the second vaccine dose. The sample here was peripheral blood, taken 28 days after the second AZD1222 dose. These receptors came from an adult who received the AZD1222 COVID-19 vaccine.

The rearrangement links TRBV29-1 to TRBJ1-1; the D gene is possibly TRBD1 (5 bases). This CDR3 spans 15 amino acids. The V end lost 3 bases, the J end lost 3 bases, and 17 bases lay between the germline ends. In germline, CDR1 is SQVTM, CDR2 ANQGSEA. This CDR3 is CSVDLWGGTDTEAFF. The CDR3 DNA is TGCAGCGTTGACCTATGGGGCGGGACGGACACTGAAGCTTTCTTT.

V gene TRBV10-3 combines with J gene TRBJ2-7; D possibly corresponds to TRBD2 (6 bases). Germline values: CDR1 ENHRY, CDR2 SYGVKD. Trimming shortened V by 2 bases and J by 3 bases, and 14 bases separated the two germline ends. CDR3 length: 15 amino acids. CDR3 sequence (DNA): TGTGCCATCAGTGAGATTACAGAGCGGGTCTACGAGCAGTACTTC. Residues: CAISEITERVYEQYF.

The V and J genes are TRBV19 and TRBJ1-1, with 7 bases identical to TRBD1. V lost 6 bases and J lost 2; bases outside the gene matches: 6. Germline-derived CDR1 and CDR2 are LNHDA and SQIVND (reference sequence). The CDR3 is 14 amino acids. Here the CDR3 DNA reads TGTGCCAGTAGCCGGACAGGCATTAACACTGAAGCTTTCTTT. Translating gives CASSRTGINTEAFF. Based on the CDR3 plus reference TRBV19 and TRBJ1-1, the full variable domain is DGGITQSPKYLFRKEGQNVTLSCEQNLNHDAMYWYRQDPGQGLRLIYYSQIVNDFQKGDIAEGYSVSREKKESFPLTVTSAQKNPTAFYLCASSRTGINTEAFFGQGTRLTVV.

This rearrangement joins TRBV6-5 to TRBJ1-6; D is uncertain. Trimming took 3 bases from V and 4 from J, leaving 13 bases between them. The CDR3 consists of 16 residues. The germline CDR1 and CDR2 sequences are MNHEY and SVGAGI. CDR3 in amino acids: CASSYSGQPYNSPLHF. The CDR3, as DNA: TGTGCCAGCAGTTATAGCGGGCAGCCGTATAATTCACCCCTCCACTTT.

The V gene is TRBV6-5, the J gene TRBJ2-2; 7 bases match TRBD1. The CDR3 runs 14 residues. The germline V gene has CDR1 MNHEY and CDR2 SVGAGI. V shed 11 bases and J 1 base; nucleotides not matched to a gene: 7. CDR3 in amino acids: CAVRDSGNTGELFF. The DNA for the CDR3 is TGTGCCGTTCGGGACAGCGGGAACACCGGGGAGCTGTTTTTT.

This CDR3 is CASSKARGLANTIYF. For the CDR3, the DNA is TGTGCCAGCTCAAAAGCGAGGGGGCTCGCAAACACCATATATTTT. The rearrangement links TRBV11-2 to TRBJ1-3; TRBD1 matches at 7 bases. From germline, CDR1 is SGHAT and CDR2 FQNNGV. The V and J ends lost 8 bases and 6 bases, in that order; junction bases with no gene match: 13. This CDR3 contains 15 residues.

On this clone: A much bigger clone sits one base away, suggesting this may be a read error. The chain carries TRBV11-1 and TRBJ1-1; no definite D call. Trimming pared 1 base from V and 1 base from J, leaving 4 bases between. The CDR3 runs 13 residues. Germline-derived CDR1 and CDR2 are SGHAT and FQDESV (reference sequence). As DNA, the CDR3 is TGTGCCAGCAGCTTAGGACGGAACACTGAAGCTTTCTTT. Translating it yields CASSLGRNTEAFF.

This clone has just one count. The chain combines TRBV5-4 with TRBJ2-7; D is unclear. Trimming cost V 0 bases and J 0 bases, with 4 bases left between them. From germline, CDR1 is SGHNT and CDR2 YYREEE (reference sequence). The CDR3 spans 13 residues. CDR3 sequence: CASSLAHSYEQYF. Here the CDR3 DNA reads TGTGCCAGCAGCTTGGCCCACTCCTACGAGCAGTACTTC.

The rearrangement uses TRBV27 and TRBJ2-7; no reliable D call. The CDR3 is 12 amino acids. Germline V lookup: CDR1 MNHEY, CDR2 SMNVEV (reference sequence). Deletions cut 3 bases from V and 9 bases from J, with 12 bases between. The DNA for the CDR3 is TGTGCCAGCAGTTTCGGGCCTCCTGGGCAGTACTTC. Protein sequence: CASSFGPPGQYF.

This sequence joins TRBV12-5 and TRBJ2-7; TRBD1 matches 7 bases. CDR3 size: 15 residues. V lost 4 bases, J lost 2 bases, and 8 bases stayed unmatched. CDR1 is LGHNT, CDR2 FRNRAP, per germline. The CDR3 loop reads CASGSHRDRPYEQYF. The CDR3 DNA follows: TGTGCTAGTGGTTCTCACCGGGACAGACCCTACGAGCAGTACTTC.

This rearrangement joins TRBV27 to TRBJ2-1; D call uncertain. The CDR3 is 13 amino acids. Germline V CDR1 and CDR2: MNHEY, SMNVEV (reference sequence). V was trimmed by 3 bases and J by 8 bases, leaving 11 bases between them. The CDR3 DNA reads as TGTGCCAGCAGTTTTCTTCAGCGAGATGAGCAGTTCTTC. Protein sequence: CASSFLQRDEQFF.

The chain carries TRBV4-1 and TRBJ2-3; TRBD1 matches at 8 bases. Germline CDR1 reads MGHRA; CDR2 reads YSYEKL. V lost 5 bases, J lost 4 bases, and 8 bases stayed unmatched. CDR3 length: 15 residues. CDR3 loop: CASSSPGGRADTQYF. The CDR3 DNA reads as TGCGCCAGCAGCTCCCCAGGGGGCAGGGCAGATACGCAGTATTTT.

The V and J genes are TRBV19 and TRBJ1-6; 8 bases agree with TRBD1. The CDR3 is 14 residues long. The germline V gene has CDR1 LNHDA and CDR2 SQIVND (reference sequence). Unmatched junction bases numbered 5, after V lost 6 bases and J lost 7 bases. The CDR3, as DNA: TGTGCCAGTAGAGGACAGGGAACCAATTCACCCCTCCACTTT. It is translated as CASRGQGTNSPLHF.

The chain joins TRBV27 to TRBJ1-1; TRBD1 is a possible D gene (5 bases). The CDR3 loop spans 13 amino acids. The ends were cut back, 1 base at V and 4 bases at J, with 7 bases in the middle. Germline values: CDR1 MNHEY, CDR2 SMNVEV (reference sequence). The CDR3 DNA sequence: TGTGCCAGCAGTTTATTCGGGGGCACTGAAGCTTTCTTT. This translates into CASSLFGGTEAFF.